Below, one T cell receptor (beta chain) is given with its context. Its specificity is not known. Different DNA sequences within this sample yield the same CDR3. The CDR3 has 13 residues. Trimming pared 6 bases from V and 2 bases from J, leaving 10 bases between. CDR1 and CDR2 (germline): MDHEN, SYDVKM. This entry is derived from a study of cytomegalovirus exposure and HLA in healthy donors. The primer mix had 60 Vbeta and 13 Jbeta primers. Assay: immunoSEQ multiplex PCR; the TCRdb copy retains only in-frame clones and omits some. The table records 200,000 to 250,000 clones, around 80% of them present only once. Study-level results: Analysis performed later showed TCR beta chains linked to HLA being more clonally expanded than equally common others. The study assumed roughly uniform donor sequencing depth for presence/absence analyses.

The chain recombines TRBV28 with TRBJ1-2; D call uncertain. This receptor was identified in a woman in her thirties or forties in good health and CMV-seropositive. The source material was PBMCs. CDR3 DNA: TGTGCCAGCAGCATTCGGGAGAACTATGGCTACACCTTC. It specifies CASSIRENYGYTF.